The 5 T cell receptor beta chains reported below all come from one sample, sequenced in a study of regulatory T cells in long-lasting Graves disease. As to time point: persistent/refractory GD, antithyroid drugs over 5 years with positive TRAb. PBMC RNA served as the TCR library source. Arm-PCR with iRepertoire HTBI primers amplified the CDR3 regions for these TCR beta libraries. TCRdb independently ran MiXCR on the multiplex PCR reads; one entry per CDR3 protein. The sample contains roughly 400,000 distinct CDR3 sequences, 21% of which appear only once. The material was peripheral blood mononuclear cells (PBMCs), obtained when the disease was refractory, from a patient treated with antithyroid drugs. The receptors come from a female donor with Graves disease.

This clonotype has ten or more counts. The rearrangement links TRBV28 to TRBJ1-2; the D is unclear. Germline lookup yields CDR1 MDHEN and CDR2 SYDVKM. The germline V and J ends were trimmed by 4 bases and 8 bases, with 11 bases remaining between them. CDR3 length equals 12 residues. CDR3 protein: CASSSGPGGYTF. For the CDR3, the DNA is TGTGCCAGCAGTTCCGGCCCAGGAGGCTACACCTTC.

The chain uses TRBV7-6 and TRBJ2-7; 11 positions match TRBD2. Germline V CDR1 and CDR2: SGHVS, FNYEAQ. The CDR3 runs 15 residues. V gave up 5 bases and J gave up 5 bases; unmatched junction bases: 8. The DNA of the CDR3 is TGTGCCAGCAGCCCAAAACTAGCGGGAGACCACGAGCAGTACTTC. Translation gives CASSPKLAGDHEQYF.

There are a few counts of this clonotype. The chain couples TRBV30 to TRBJ1-1; D is uncertain. In germline, CDR1 is GTSNPN, CDR2 SVGIG (reference sequence). Trimming took 0 bases from V and 6 from J, leaving 8 bases between them. The CDR3 is 12 residues long. CDR3 loop: CAWSVGRAEAFF. The CDR3 nucleotides read TGTGCCTGGAGTGTGGGGAGGGCTGAAGCTTTCTTT.

Notes on this clonotype: A much larger clone lies a single base off, so this may be a read error. This chain links TRBV28 with TRBJ1-1, with a possible D match to TRBD1 (6 bases). Germline V gives CDR1 MDHEN, CDR2 SYDVKM. The CDR3 is 14 amino acids. The DNA for the CDR3 is TGTGCCGGCAGTTCCTACAGACAGGACACTGAAGCTTTCTTT. Amino acid sequence: CAGSSYRQDTEAFF.

The rearrangement links TRBV30 to TRBJ2-7, with 7 bases aligning to TRBD1. The CDR3 runs 13 residues. From germline, CDR1 is GTSNPN and CDR2 SVGIG (reference sequence). The V and J ends lost 4 bases and 5 bases, in that order; junction bases with no gene match: 8. The CDR3, as DNA: TGTGCCTGGACCTCGACAGGGATCCACGAGCAGTACTTC. This encodes CAWTSTGIHEQYF. Together with reference TRBV30 and TRBJ2-7, the CDR3 gives the full variable domain: SQTIHQWPATLVQPVGSPLSLECTVEGTSNPNLYWYRQAAGRGLQLLFYSVGIGQISSEVPQNLSASRPQDRQFILSSKKLLLSDSGFYLCAWTSTGIHEQYFGPGTRLTVT.